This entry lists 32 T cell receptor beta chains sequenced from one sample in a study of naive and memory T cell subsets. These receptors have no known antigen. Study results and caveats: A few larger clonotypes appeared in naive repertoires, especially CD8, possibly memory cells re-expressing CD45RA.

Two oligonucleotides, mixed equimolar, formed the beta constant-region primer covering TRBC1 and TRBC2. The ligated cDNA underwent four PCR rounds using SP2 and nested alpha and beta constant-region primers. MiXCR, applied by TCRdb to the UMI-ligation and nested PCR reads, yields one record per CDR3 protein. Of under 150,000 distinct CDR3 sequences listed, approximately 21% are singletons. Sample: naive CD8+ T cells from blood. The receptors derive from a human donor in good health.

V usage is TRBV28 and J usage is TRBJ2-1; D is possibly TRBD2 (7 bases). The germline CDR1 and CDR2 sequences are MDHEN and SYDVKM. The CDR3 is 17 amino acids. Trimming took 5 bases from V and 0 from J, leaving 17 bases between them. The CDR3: CASSRFGGASSYNEQFF. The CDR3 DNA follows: TGTGCCAGCAGTCGTTTTGGGGGGGCCAGCTCCTACAATGAGCAGTTCTTC.

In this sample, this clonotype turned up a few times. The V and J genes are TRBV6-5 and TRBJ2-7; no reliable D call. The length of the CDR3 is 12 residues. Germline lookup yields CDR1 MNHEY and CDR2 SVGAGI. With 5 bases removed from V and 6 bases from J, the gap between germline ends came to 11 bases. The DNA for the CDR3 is TGTGCCAGCAGTCCCGACGCACGCGAGCAGTACTTC. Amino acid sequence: CASSPDAREQYF.

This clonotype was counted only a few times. CDR3 amino acids: CASSYSSQSNQPQHF. The CDR3 nucleotides read TGTGCCAGCAGTTACTCATCCCAGAGCAATCAGCCCCAGCATTTT. The chain has TRBV6-5 and TRBJ1-5; no reliable D call. Trimming shortened V by 0 bases and J by 1 base, and 7 bases separated the two germline ends. This CDR3 has 15 residues. Germline loops: CDR1 MNHEY, CDR2 SVGAGI.

Here the CDR3 reads CATSASQNSQETQYF. The CDR3 nucleotides read TGTGCCACCAGCGCCTCCCAGAATTCTCAAGAGACCCAGTACTTC. The chain is built from TRBV15 and TRBJ2-5; no definite D call. With 5 bases removed from V and 2 bases from J, the gap between germline ends came to 15 bases. The CDR3 covers 15 residues. From germline, CDR1 is LNHNV and CDR2 YYDKDF (reference sequence).

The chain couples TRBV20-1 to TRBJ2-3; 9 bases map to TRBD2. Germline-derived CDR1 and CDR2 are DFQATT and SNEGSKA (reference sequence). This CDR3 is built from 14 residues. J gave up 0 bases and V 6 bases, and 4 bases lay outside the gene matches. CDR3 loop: CSAGGLASTDTQYF. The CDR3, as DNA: TGCAGTGCGGGGGGACTAGCCAGCACAGATACGCAGTATTTT.

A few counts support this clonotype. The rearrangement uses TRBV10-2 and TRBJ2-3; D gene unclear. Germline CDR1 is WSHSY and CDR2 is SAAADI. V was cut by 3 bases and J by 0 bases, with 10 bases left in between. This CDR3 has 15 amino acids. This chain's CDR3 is CASSDPEESTDTQYF. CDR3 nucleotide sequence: TGCGCCAGCAGTGACCCAGAGGAAAGCACAGATACGCAGTATTTT.

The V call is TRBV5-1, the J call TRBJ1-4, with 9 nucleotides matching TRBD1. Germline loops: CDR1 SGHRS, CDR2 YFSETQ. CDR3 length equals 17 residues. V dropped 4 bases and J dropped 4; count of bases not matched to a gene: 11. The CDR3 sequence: CASSPVGQGRVNEKLFF. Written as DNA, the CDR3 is TGCGCCAGCAGCCCGGTAGGACAGGGGCGAGTTAATGAAAAACTGTTTTTT.

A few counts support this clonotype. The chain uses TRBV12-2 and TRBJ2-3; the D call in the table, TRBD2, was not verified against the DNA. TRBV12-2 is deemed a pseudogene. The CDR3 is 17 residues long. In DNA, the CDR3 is TGTGCAAGTCGCCACGTGGGAAGGTTGGGACTTCCAGATACGCAGTATTTT. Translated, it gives CASRHVGRLGLPDTQYF.

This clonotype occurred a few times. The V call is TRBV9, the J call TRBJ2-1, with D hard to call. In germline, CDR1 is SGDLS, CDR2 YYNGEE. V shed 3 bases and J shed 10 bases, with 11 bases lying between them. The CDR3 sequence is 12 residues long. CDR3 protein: CASSEGSQEQFF. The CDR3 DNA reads TGTGCCAGCAGCGAGGGCAGTCAGGAGCAGTTCTTC.

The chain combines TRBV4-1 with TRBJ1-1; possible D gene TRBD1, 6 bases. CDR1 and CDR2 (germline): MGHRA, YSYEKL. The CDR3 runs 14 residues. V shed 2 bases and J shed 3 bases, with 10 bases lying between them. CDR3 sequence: CASSQTPGDTEAFF. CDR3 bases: TGCGCCAGCAGCCAAACTCCAGGGGACACTGAAGCTTTCTTT.

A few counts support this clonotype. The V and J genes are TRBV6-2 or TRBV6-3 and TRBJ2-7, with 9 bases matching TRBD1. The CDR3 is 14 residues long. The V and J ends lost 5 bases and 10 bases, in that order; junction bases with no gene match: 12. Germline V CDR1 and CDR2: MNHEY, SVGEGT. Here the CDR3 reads CASSRSGTGIGQYF. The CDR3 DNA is TGTGCCAGCAGTAGATCCGGGACAGGGATCGGACAGTACTTC.

The CDR3 coding sequence is TGTGCCAGCAGTTCACAGACAGACCACAATGAGCAGTTCTTC. Translation gives CASSSQTDHNEQFF. The chain carries TRBV12-3 or TRBV12-4 and TRBJ2-1; a possible D gene is TRBD1 (5 bases). This CDR3 has 14 amino acids. V lost 4 bases to trimming and J lost 5 bases, with 12 bases between them.

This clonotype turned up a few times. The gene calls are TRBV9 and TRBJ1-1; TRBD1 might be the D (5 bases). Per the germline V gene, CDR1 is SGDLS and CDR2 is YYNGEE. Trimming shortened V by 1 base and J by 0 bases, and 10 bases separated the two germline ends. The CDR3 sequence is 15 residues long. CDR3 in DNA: TGTGCCAGCAGCGTACATGAGGGGATGAACACTGAAGCTTTCTTT. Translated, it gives CASSVHEGMNTEAFF.

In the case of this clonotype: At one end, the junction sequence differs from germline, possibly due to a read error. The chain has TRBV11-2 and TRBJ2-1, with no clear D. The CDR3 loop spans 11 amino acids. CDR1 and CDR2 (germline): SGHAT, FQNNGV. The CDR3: CASSLGGSVVF. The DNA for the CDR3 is TGTGCCAGCAGCTTAGGGGGAAGTGTTGTCTTC. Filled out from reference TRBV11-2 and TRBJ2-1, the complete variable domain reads EAGVAQSPRYKIIEKRQSVAFWCNPISGHATLYWYQQILGQGPKLLIQFQNNGVVDDSQLPKDRFSAERLKGVDSTLKIQPAKLEDSAVYLCASSLGGSVVFGPGTRLTVL.

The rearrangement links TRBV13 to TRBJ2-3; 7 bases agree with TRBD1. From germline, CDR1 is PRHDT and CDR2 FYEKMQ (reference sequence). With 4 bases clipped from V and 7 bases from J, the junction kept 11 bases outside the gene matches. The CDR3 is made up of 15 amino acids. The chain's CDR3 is CASSSRQGNRHTQYF. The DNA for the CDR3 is TGTGCCAGCAGCTCAAGACAGGGAAATAGACATACGCAGTATTTT.

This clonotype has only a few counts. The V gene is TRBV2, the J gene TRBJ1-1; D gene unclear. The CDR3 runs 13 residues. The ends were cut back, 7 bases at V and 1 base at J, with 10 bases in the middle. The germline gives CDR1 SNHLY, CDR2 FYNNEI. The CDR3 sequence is CASIRHPNTEAFF. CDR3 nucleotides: TGTGCCAGCATCAGACACCCGAACACTGAAGCTTTCTTT.

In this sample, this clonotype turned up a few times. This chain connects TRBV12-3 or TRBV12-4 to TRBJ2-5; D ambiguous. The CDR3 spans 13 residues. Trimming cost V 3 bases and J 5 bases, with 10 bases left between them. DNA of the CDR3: TGTGCCAGCAGTTTTCCAGGCCAGGAGACCCAGTACTTC. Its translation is CASSFPGQETQYF.

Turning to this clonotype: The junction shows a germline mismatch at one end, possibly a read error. The CDR3, as DNA: TGTGCTAGCAGCTTAAGTGAAGCCCAAGAGACCCAGTACTTC. This codes for CASSLSEAQETQYF. This chain joins TRBV7-7 and TRBJ2-5, with D unclear. Germline V gene sequence: CDR1 SSHAT, CDR2 FNYEAQ (reference sequence). The CDR3 is made up of 14 amino acids.

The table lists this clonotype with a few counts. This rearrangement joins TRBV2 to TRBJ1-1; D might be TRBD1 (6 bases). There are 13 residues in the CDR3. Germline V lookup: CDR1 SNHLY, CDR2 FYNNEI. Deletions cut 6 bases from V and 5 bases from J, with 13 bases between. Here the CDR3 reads CASREQGWTEAFF. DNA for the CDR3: TGTGCCAGCAGAGAACAGGGCTGGACTGAAGCTTTCTTT. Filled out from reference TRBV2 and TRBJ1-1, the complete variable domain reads EPEVTQTPSHQVTQMGQEVILRCVPISNHLYFYWYRQILGQKVEFLVSFYNNEISEKSEIFDDQFSVERPDGSNFTLKIRSTKLEDSAMYFCASREQGWTEAFFGQGTRLTVV.

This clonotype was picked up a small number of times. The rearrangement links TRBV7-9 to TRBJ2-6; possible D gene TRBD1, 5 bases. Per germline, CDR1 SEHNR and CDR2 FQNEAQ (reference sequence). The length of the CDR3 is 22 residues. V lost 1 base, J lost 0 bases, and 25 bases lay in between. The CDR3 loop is CASSLVPGHRITPGSGANVLTF. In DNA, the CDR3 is TGTGCCAGCAGCTTAGTGCCAGGACATAGAATTACTCCTGGCTCTGGGGCCAACGTCCTGACTTTC.

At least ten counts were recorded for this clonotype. CDR3 nucleotides: TGTGCCACCAGTGACCCCACAGCTGGCTACACCTTC. It is translated as CATSDPTAGYTF. The chain employs TRBV24-1 and TRBJ1-2; no definite D call. Deletions cut 4 bases from V and 7 bases from J, with 9 bases between. The CDR3 runs 12 residues. Germline V gene sequence: CDR1 KGHDR, CDR2 SFDVKD.

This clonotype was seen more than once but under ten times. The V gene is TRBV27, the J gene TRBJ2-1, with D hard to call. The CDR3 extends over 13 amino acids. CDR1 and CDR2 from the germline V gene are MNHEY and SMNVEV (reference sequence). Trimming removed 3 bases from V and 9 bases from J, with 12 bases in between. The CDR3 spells CASSFTTGPEQFF. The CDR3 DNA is TGTGCCAGCAGTTTCACCACTGGTCCTGAGCAGTTCTTC.

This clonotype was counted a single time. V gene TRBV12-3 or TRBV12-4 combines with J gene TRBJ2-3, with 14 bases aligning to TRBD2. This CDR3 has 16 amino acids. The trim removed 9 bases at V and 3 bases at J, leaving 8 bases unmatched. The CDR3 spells CASTGTSGSSTDTQYF. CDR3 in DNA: TGTGCCAGTACCGGGACTAGCGGGAGTAGTACAGATACGCAGTATTTT.

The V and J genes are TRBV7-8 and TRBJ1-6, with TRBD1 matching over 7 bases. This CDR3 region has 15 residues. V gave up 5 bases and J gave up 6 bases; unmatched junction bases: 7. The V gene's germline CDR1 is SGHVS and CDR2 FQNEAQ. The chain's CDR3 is CASSIGTGVNSPLHF. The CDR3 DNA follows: TGTGCCAGCAGCATCGGTACAGGGGTTAATTCACCCCTCCACTTT.

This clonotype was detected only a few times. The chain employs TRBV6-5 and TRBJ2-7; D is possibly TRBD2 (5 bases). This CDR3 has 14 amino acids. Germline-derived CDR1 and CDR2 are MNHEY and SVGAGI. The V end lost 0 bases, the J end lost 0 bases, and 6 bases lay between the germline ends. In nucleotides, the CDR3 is TGTGCCAGCAGTTACTCGAGGGACTCCTACGAGCAGTACTTC. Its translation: CASSYSRDSYEQYF.

CDR3 in DNA: TGTGCCAGCAGTCCCACGGGACAGGGGATCAATCAGCCCCAGCATTTT. This sequence encodes CASSPTGQGINQPQHF. V and J are TRBV27 and TRBJ1-5; 10 positions agree with TRBD1. The length of the CDR3 is 16 residues. Trimming cost V 5 bases and J 3 bases; bases outside gene matches: 7. CDR1 MNHEY and CDR2 SMNVEV come from the germline V gene (reference sequence).

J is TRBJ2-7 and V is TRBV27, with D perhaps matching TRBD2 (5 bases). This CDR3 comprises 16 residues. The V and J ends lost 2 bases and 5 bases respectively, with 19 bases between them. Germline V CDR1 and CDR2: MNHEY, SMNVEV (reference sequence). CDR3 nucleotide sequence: TGTGCCAGCAGTTTAGGAGGTAACCCTTTCTTGAACGAGCAGTACTTC. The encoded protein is CASSLGGNPFLNEQYF.

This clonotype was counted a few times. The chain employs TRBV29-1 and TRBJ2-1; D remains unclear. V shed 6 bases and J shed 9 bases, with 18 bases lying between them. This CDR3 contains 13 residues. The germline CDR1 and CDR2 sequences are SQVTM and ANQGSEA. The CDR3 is CSVPTSNVGEQFF. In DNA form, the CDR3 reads TGCAGCGTACCAACTTCGAACGTTGGTGAGCAGTTCTTC.

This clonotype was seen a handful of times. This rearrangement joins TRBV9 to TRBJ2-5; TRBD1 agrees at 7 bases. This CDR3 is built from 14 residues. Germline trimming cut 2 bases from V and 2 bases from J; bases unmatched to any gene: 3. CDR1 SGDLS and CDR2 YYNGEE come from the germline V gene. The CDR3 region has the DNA TGTGCCAGCAGCGTCCGACAGGGACAAGAGACCCAGTACTTC. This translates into CASSVRQGQETQYF.

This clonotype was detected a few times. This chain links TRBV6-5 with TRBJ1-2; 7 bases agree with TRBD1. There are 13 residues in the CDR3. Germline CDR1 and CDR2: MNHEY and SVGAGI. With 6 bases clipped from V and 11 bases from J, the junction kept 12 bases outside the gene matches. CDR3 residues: CASSLDTGASYTF. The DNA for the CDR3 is TGTGCCAGCAGCCTGGATACAGGGGCTTCATACACCTTC.

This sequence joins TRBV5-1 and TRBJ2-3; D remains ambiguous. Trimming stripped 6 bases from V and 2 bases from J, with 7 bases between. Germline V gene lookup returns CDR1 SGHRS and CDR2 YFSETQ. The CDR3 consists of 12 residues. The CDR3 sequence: CASKADTDTQYF. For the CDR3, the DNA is TGCGCCAGCAAGGCCGACACAGATACGCAGTATTTT.

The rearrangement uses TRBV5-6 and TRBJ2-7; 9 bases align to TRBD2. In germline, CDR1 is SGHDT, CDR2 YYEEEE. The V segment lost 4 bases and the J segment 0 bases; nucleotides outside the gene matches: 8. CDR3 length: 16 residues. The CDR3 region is CASSLISGGPSYEQYF. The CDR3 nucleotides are TGTGCCAGCAGCCTCATTAGCGGGGGTCCCTCCTACGAGCAGTACTTC.